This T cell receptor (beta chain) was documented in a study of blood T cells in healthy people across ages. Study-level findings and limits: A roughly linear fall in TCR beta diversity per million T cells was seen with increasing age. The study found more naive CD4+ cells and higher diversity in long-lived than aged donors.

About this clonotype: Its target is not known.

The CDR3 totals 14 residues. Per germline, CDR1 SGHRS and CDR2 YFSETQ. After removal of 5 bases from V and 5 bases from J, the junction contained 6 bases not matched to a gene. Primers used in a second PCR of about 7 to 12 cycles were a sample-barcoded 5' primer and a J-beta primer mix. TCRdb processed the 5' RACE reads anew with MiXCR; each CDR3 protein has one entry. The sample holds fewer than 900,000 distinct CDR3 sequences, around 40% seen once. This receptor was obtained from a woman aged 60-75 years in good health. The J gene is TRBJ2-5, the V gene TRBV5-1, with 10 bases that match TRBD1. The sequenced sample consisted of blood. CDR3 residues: CASRTGGGEETQYF. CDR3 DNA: TGCGCCAGCAGGACAGGGGGCGGGGAGGAGACCCAGTACTTC.